Listed below are T cell receptor beta chains from one sample, sequenced in a study of blood T cell repertoires in COVID-19. Repertoires were generated with immunoSEQ multiplex PCR, while TCRdb's copy carries only in-frame clones and drops some. The sample lists about 430,000 clones; more than 70% were seen once. The sequenced sample consisted of PBMCs or T cells enriched from blood (not recorded which). The receptor source for this set is a woman aged 18-35 years who had been exposed to COVID-19. Both conserved end residues are part of each CDR3. Fields, in order: J gene, V gene, D gene, clone size, CDR3 protein. The D gene is left open where the match is weak. Clone size, where shown, is once, few, many, or a class for clones that have expanded.

>TRBJ1-6|TRBV4-3|TRBD1|.
CASSQETGANSPLHF
>TRBJ2-1|TRBV29-1|.|.
CSVIRGSNEQFF
>TRBJ2-7|TRBV5-8|.|.
CASSLQESYEQYF
>TRBJ2-7|TRBV23-1|.|once
CASTCGESYEQYF
>TRBJ2-7|TRBV3-1/TRBV3-2|.|.
CASSQPTFGTRAYEQYF
>TRBJ1-4|TRBV7-9|TRBD1|once
CASSFDRGNEKLFF
>TRBJ1-5|TRBV6-5|.|.
CASRSPGQNNQPQHF
>TRBJ1-3|TRBV9|.|.
CASSRGVSSGNTIYF
>TRBJ2-5|TRBV28|TRBD2|.
CASSSLAAQETQYF
>TRBJ1-1|TRBV11-2|.|.
CASSQDGGWGTEAFF
>TRBJ1-2|TRBV18|TRBD1|.
CASSPDRVYGYTF
>TRBJ1-1|TRBV5-1|TRBD1|.
CASNRWDRANTEAFF
>TRBJ2-1|TRBV28|.|.
CASEHMVIAEGYNEQFF
>TRBJ1-3|TRBV20-1|.|.
CSASEQDSGNTIYF
>TRBJ2-7|TRBV7-6|.|.
CASSFPGGYEQYF
>TRBJ2-3|TRBV25-1|.|.
CASSEYSTDTQYF
>TRBJ2-3|TRBV28|TRBD2|.
CASPPSGGPNTQYF
>TRBJ2-2|TRBV9|.|.
CASSVGTIDTGELFF
>TRBJ2-7|TRBV19|TRBD1|.
CASSTATGAYEQYF
>TRBJ2-2|TRBV6-5|TRBD2|.
CASSRTSGFTGELFF
>TRBJ2-7|TRBV27|TRBD2|.
CASSPGTSGRYEQYF
>TRBJ1-2|TRBV7-2|.|.
CASSLSRAGNIDGYTF
>TRBJ2-2|TRBV3-1/TRBV3-2|TRBD1|once
CASSQEGQINTGELFF
>TRBJ1-2|TRBV10-1|.|few
CASRGPSGGKALEGYTF
>TRBJ2-7|TRBV21-1|.|.
CASSPPPGATYEQYF
>TRBJ1-4|TRBV3-1/TRBV3-2|.|once
CASSQKGGGEKLFF
>TRBJ2-1|TRBV4-1|.|.
CASSQEKTSFDEQFF
>TRBJ1-1|TRBV10-3|TRBD1|.
CAISLGQGLNTEAFF
>TRBJ1-1|TRBV7-3|.|.
CASSLTGGLNTEAFF